This T cell receptor beta chain appears in the sequencing data of a study of T cell responses to AZD1222 COVID-19 vaccine. Notes on the study in general: Rises in breadth and depth of Spike-specific TCRs came after two AZD1222 doses. Clonal diversity was possibly underestimated; the donors were predominantly white British and more often female.

Using immunoSEQ multiplex PCR, the repertoire was profiled, and TCRdb retains in-frame clones only, with some absent. The sample carries about 190,000 clones, around 92% recorded once. The sample holds a few counts of this clone. What it recognizes is unknown. CDR3 length: 15 amino acids. V lost 1 base and J 4 bases, leaving 14 bases between the germline ends. Germline CDR1 reads SGHNT; CDR2 reads YYREEE (reference sequence). The chain carries TRBV5-4 and TRBJ1-2, with D possibly matching TRBD1 (5 bases). The material sequenced was peripheral blood, taken on day 0 of AZD1222 vaccination. The source of this sequence is an adult in good health. The CDR3 protein is CASSLIPGSGYGYTF. Here the CDR3 DNA reads TGTGCCAGCAGCTTGATCCCAGGGTCTGGCTATGGCTACACCTTC.